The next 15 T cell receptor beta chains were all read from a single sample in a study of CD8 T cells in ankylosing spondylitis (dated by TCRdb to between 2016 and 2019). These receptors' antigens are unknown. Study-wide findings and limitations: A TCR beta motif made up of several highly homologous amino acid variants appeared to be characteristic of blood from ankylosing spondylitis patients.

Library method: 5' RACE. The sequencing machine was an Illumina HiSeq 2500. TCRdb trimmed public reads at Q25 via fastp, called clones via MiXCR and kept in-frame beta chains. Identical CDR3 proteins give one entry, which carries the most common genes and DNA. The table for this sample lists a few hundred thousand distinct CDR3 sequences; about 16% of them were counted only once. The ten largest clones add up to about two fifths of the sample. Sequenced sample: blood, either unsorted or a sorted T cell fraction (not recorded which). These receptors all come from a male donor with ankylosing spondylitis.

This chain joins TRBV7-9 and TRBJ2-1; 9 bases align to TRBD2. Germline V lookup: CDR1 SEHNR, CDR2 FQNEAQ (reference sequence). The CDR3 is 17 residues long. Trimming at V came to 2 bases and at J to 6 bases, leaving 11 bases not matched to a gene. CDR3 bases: TGTGCCAGCAGCTTATGGGCCCCGGGACTAGCTGTCAATGAGCAGTTCTTC. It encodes CASSLWAPGLAVNEQFF. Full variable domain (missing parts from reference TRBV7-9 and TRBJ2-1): DTGVSQNPRHKITKRGQNVTFRCDPISEHNRLYWYRQTLGQGPEFLTYFQNEAQLEKSRLLSDRFSAERPKGSFSTLEIQRTEQGDSAMYLCASSLWAPGLAVNEQFFGPGTRLTVL.

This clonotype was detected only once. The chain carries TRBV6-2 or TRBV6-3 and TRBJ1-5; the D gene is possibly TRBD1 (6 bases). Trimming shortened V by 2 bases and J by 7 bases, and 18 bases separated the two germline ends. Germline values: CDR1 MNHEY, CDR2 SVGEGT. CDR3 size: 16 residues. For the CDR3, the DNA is TGTGCCAGCAGTTACGATGAAACGCTCGGGGGCCAGCCCCAGCATTTT. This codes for CASSYDETLGGQPQHF.

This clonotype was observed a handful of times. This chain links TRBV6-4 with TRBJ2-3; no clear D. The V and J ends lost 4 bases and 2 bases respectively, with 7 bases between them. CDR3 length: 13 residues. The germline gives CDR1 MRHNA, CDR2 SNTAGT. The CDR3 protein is CASSAAPTDTQYF. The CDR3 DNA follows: TGTGCCAGCAGTGCAGCCCCCACAGATACGCAGTATTTT.

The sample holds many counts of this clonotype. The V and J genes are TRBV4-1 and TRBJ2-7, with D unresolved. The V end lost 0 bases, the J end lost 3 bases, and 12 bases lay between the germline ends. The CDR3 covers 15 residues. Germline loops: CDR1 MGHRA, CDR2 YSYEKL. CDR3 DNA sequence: TGCGCCAGCAGCCAAGATCTTACATTTATCTACGAGCAGTACTTC. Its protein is CASSQDLTFIYEQYF.

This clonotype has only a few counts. The CDR3 spells CASIGGHEAFF. DNA of the CDR3: TGTGCCAGCATTGGGGGTCATGAAGCTTTCTTT. J is TRBJ1-1 and V is TRBV2, with a weak D call TRBD1 (5 bases). Trimming cost V 7 bases and J 7 bases, with 10 bases left between them. The germline V gene has CDR1 SNHLY and CDR2 FYNNEI. The CDR3 extends over 11 amino acids.

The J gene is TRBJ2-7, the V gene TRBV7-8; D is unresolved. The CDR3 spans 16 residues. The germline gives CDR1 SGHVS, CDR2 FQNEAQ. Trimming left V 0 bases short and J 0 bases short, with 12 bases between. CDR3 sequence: CASSLASSRVSYEQYF. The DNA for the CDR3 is TGTGCCAGCAGCTTAGCGTCGAGTAGGGTCTCCTACGAGCAGTACTTC.

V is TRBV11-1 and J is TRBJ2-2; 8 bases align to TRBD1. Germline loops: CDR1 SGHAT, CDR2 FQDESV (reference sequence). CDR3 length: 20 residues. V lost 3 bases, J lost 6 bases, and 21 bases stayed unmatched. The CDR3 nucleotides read TGTGCCAGCAGCTTCCCACTAACCCGGAGGTCACAGGGGGTGCCCGGGGAGCTGTTTTTT. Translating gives CASSFPLTRRSQGVPGELFF. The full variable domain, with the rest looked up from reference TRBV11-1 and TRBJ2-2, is EAEVAQSPRYKITEKSQAVAFWCDPISGHATLYWYRQILGQGPELLVQFQDESVVDDSQLPKDRFSAERLKGVDSTLKIQPAELGDSAMYLCASSFPLTRRSQGVPGELFFGEGSRLTVL.

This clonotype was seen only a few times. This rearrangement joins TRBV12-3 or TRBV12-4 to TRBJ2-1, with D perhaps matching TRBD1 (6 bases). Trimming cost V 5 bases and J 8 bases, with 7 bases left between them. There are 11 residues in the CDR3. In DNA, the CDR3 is TGTGCCAGCAGTGGACAGTATGAGCAGTTCTTC. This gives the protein CASSGQYEQFF.

Here the CDR3 DNA reads TGCGCCAGCAGCTACGGGACAGGGCTGAACTACGAGCAGTACTTC. As protein: CASSYGTGLNYEQYF. The chain carries TRBV5-1 and TRBJ2-7, with 9 positions matching TRBD1. Trimming took 3 bases from V and 3 from J; bases not matched to a gene: 7. Germline CDR1 SGHRS, CDR2 YFSETQ. The CDR3 spans 15 residues.

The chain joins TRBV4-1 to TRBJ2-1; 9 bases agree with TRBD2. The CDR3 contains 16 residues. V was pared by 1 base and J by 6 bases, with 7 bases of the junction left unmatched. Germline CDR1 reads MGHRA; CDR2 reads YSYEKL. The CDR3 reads CASSQGAGGEFNEQFF. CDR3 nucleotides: TGCGCCAGCAGCCAAGGGGCGGGAGGGGAATTCAATGAGCAGTTCTTC.

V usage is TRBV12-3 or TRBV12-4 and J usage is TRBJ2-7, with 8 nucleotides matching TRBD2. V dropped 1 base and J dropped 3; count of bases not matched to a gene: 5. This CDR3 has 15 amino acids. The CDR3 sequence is CASSLGGTSVYEQYF. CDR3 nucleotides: TGTGCCAGCAGTTTAGGGGGGACTAGTGTCTACGAGCAGTACTTC.

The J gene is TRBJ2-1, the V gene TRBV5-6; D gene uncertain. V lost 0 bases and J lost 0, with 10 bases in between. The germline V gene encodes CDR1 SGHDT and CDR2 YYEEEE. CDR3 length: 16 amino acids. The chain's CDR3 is CASSLGFINSYNEQFF. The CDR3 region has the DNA TGTGCCAGCAGCTTGGGCTTTATAAACTCCTACAATGAGCAGTTCTTC.

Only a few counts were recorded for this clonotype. The CDR3 DNA sequence: TGTGCCAGCAGACTCGTTCACGATCACTACGAGCAGTACTTC. This sequence encodes CASRLVHDHYEQYF. The rearrangement joins TRBV6-5 to TRBJ2-7; D remains unclear. V lost 6 bases and J lost 3, with 15 bases in between. Germline CDR1 is MNHEY and CDR2 is SVGAGI. This CDR3 is 14 amino acids long.

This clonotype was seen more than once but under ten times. CDR3 sequence: CATSRATPQGNEQFF. The CDR3 DNA sequence: TGTGCCACCAGCAGAGCCACTCCCCAAGGCAATGAGCAGTTCTTC. The J gene is TRBJ2-1, the V gene TRBV15; D call uncertain. There are 15 residues in the CDR3. Per germline, CDR1 LNHNV and CDR2 YYDKDF (reference sequence). V gave up 1 base and J gave up 6 bases, with 13 bases separating them.

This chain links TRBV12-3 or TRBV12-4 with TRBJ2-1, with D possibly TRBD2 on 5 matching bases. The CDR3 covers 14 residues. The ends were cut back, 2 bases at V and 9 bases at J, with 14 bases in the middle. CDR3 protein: CASSLFLAYPEQFF. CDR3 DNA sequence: TGTGCCAGCAGTTTATTCCTAGCTTATCCTGAGCAGTTCTTC.